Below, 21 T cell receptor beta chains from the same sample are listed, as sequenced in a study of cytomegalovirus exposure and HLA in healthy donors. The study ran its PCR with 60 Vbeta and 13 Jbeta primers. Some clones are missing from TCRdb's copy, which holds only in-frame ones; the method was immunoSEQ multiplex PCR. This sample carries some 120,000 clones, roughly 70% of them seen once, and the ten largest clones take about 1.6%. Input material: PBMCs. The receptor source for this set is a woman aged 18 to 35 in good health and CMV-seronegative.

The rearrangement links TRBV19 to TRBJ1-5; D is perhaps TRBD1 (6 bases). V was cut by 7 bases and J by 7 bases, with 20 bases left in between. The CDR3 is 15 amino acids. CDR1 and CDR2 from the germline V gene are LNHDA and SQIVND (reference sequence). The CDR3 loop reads CASNNRESFRQPQHF. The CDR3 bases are TGTGCCAGTAATAACAGGGAAAGCTTCCGGCAGCCCCAGCATTTT. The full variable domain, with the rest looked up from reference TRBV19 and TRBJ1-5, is DGGITQSPKYLFRKEGQNVTLSCEQNLNHDAMYWYRQDPGQGLRLIYYSQIVNDFQKGDIAEGYSVSREKKESFPLTVTSAQKNPTAFYLCASNNRESFRQPQHFGDGTRLSIL.

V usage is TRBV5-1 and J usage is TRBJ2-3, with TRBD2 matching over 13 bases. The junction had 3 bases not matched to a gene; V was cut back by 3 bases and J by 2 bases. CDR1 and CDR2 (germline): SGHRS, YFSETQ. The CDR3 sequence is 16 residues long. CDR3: CASSSTSGGYTDTQYF. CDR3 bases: TGCGCCAGCAGCTCGACTAGCGGGGGGTACACAGATACGCAGTATTTT.

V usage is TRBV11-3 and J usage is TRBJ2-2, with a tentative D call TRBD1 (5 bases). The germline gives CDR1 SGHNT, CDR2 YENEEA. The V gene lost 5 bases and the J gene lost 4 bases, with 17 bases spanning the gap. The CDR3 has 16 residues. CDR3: CASSPSRGDGTGELFF. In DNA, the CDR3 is TGTGCCAGCAGCCCGAGTAGGGGCGACGGCACCGGGGAGCTGTTTTTT.

CDR3 DNA sequence: TGTGCCTGGAGGGTAGGGGTAGGCGAAAAACTGTTTTTT. As protein: CAWRVGVGEKLFF. The chain couples TRBV30 to TRBJ1-4, with D perhaps matching TRBD1 (5 bases). Per germline, CDR1 GTSNPN and CDR2 SVGIG (reference sequence). The CDR3 totals 13 residues. Between the trimmed V and J ends, which lost 3 bases and 8 bases, there was a span of 13 bases. Full variable domain (outside the CDR3, taken from reference TRBV30 and TRBJ1-4): SQTIHQWPATLVQPVGSPLSLECTVEGTSNPNLYWYRQAAGRGLQLLFYSVGIGQISSEVPQNLSASRPQDRQFILSSKKLLLSDSGFYLCAWRVGVGEKLFFGSGTQLSVL.

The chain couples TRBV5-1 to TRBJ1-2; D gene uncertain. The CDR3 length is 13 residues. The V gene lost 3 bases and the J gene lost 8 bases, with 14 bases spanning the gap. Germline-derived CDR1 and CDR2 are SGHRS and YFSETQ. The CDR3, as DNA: TGCGCCAGCAGCTCCGACAAGTTTGGCGGCTACACCTTC. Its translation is CASSSDKFGGYTF.

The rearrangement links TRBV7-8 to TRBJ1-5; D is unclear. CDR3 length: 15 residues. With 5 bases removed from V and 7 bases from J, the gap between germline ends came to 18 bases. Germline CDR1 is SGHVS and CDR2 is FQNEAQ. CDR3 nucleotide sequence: TGTGCCAGCAGCCTCAGCGGGCAGTCGGGGCAGCCCCAGCATTTT. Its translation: CASSLSGQSGQPQHF.

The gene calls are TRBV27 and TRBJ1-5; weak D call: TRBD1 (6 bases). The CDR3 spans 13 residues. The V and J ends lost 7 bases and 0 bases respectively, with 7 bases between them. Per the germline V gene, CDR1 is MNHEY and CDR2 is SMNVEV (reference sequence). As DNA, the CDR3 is TGTGCCAGCAAGACAGGTAGCAATCAGCCCCAGCATTTT. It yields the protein CASKTGSNQPQHF.

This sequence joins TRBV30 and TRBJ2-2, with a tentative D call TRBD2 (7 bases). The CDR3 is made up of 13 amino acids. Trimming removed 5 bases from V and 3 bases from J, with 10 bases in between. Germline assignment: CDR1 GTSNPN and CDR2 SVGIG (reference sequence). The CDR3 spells CAWWGGHTGELFF. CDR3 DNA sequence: TGTGCCTGGTGGGGGGGCCACACCGGGGAGCTGTTTTTT.

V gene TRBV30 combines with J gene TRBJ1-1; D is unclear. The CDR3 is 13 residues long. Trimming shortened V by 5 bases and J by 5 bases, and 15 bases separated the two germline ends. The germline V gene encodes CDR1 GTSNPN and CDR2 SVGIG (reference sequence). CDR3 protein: CAWGILPGTEAFF. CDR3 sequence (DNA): TGTGCCTGGGGTATCTTACCGGGGACTGAAGCTTTCTTT.

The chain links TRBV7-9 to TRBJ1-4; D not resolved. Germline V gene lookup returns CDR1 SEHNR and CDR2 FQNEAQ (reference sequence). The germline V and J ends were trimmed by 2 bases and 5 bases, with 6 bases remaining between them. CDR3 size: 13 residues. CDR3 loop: CASSLRGNEKLFF. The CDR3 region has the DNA TGTGCCAGCAGCTTACGGGGAAATGAAAAACTGTTTTTT.

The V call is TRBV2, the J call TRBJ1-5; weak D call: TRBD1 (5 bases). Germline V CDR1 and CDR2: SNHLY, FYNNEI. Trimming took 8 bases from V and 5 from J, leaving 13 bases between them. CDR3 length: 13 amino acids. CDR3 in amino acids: CASRGTTDQPQHF. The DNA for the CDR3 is TGTGCCAGCCGGGGGACGACAGATCAGCCCCAGCATTTT.

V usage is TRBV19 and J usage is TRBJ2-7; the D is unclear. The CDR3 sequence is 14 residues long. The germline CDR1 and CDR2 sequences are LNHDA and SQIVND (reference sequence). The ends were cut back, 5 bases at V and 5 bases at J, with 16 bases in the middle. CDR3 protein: CASSDGWSHDEQYF. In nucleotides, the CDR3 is TGTGCCAGTAGTGACGGGTGGTCCCATGACGAGCAGTACTTC. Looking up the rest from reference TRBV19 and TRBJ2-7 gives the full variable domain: DGGITQSPKYLFRKEGQNVTLSCEQNLNHDAMYWYRQDPGQGLRLIYYSQIVNDFQKGDIAEGYSVSREKKESFPLTVTSAQKNPTAFYLCASSDGWSHDEQYFGPGTRLTVT.

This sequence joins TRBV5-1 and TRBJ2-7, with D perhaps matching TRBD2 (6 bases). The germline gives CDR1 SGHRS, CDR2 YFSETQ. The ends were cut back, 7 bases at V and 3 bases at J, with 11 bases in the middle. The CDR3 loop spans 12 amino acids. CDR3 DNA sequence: TGCGCCAGCCGGGACTCAGGCTACGAGCAGTACTTC. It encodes CASRDSGYEQYF.

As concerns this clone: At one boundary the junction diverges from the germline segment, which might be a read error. CDR3 sequence (DNA): TGTGCCAGCAGGGAAGCGGGGGGTGCAGATACGCAGTATTTT. Protein product: CASREAGGADTQYF. The chain is built from TRBV6-1 and TRBJ2-3, with 9 bases lining up with TRBD2. CDR1 is MNHNS, CDR2 SASEGT, per germline. The length of the CDR3 is 14 residues.

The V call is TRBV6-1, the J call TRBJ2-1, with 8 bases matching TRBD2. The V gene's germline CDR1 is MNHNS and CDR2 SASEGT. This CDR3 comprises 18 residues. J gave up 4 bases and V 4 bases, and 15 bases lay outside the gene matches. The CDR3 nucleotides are TGTGCCAGCAGTGTCTACAGCATCGGGGGGGCGGGGTACAATGAGCAGTTCTTC. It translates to CASSVYSIGGAGYNEQFF.

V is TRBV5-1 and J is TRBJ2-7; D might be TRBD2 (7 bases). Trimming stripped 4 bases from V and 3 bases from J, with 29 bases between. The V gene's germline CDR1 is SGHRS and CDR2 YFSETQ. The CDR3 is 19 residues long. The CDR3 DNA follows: TGCGCCAGCAGCCTACTGACAGGCTCTTCGGGGGGAACGTTCTACGAGCAGTACTTC. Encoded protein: CASSLLTGSSGGTFYEQYF.

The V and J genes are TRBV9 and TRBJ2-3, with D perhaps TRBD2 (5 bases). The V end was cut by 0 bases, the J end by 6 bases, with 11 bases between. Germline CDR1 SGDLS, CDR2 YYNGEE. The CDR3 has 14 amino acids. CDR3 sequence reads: CASSVGGGGDTQYF. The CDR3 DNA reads TGTGCCAGCAGCGTAGGAGGAGGTGGGGATACGCAGTATTTT.

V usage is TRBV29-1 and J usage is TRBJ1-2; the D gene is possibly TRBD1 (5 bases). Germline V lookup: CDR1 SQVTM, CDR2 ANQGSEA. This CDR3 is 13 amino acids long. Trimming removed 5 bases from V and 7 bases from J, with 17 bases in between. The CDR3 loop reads CSVTSGTGRGYTF. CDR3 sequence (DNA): TGCAGCGTTACTTCCGGGACTGGCCGTGGCTACACCTTC.

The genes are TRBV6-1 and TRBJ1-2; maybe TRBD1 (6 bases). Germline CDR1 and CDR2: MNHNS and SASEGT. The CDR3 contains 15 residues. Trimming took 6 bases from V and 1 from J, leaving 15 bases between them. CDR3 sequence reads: CASSLVPGHNYGYTF. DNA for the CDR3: TGTGCCAGCAGCCTTGTCCCGGGACATAACTATGGCTACACCTTC.

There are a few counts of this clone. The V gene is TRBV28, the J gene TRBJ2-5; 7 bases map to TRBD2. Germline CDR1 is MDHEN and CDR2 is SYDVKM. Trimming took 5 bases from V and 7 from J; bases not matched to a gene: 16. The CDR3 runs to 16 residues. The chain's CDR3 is CASSTRLAAYMWTQYF. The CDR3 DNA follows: TGTGCCAGCAGTACCCGACTAGCCGCCTATATGTGGACCCAGTACTTC.

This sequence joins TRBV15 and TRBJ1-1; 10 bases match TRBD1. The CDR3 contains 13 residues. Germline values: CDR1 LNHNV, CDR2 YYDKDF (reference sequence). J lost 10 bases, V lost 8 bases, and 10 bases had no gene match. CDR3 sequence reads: CATGERQGARAFF. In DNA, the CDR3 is TGTGCCACCGGGGAAAGACAGGGGGCCAGAGCTTTCTTT. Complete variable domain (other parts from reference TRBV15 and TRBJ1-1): DAMVIQNPRYQVTQFGKPVTLSCSQTLNHNVMYWYQQKSSQAPKLLFHYYDKDFNNEADTPDNFQSRRPNTSFCFLDIRSPGLGDTAMYLCATGERQGARAFFGQGTRLTVV.